What follows are 10 T cell receptor beta chains derived from one specimen sequenced in a study of blood T cell repertoires in COVID-19. Method: immunoSEQ multiplex PCR; TCRdb's copy keeps in-frame clones and lacks some. This sample has 80,000 or so clones, with around nine tenths found just once. The sequenced sample was peripheral blood. These receptors were obtained from a woman aged 60-70 years with acute or convalescent COVID-19.

The rearrangement links TRBV28 to TRBJ1-5; 9 bases match TRBD1. Germline V lookup: CDR1 MDHEN, CDR2 SYDVKM. The CDR3 contains 17 residues. With V trimmed by 2 bases and J by 0 bases, 5 bases remained unmatched. CDR3: CASSLLGQGYSNQPQHF. CDR3 DNA sequence: TGTGCCAGCAGTTTACTCGGACAGGGGTATAGCAATCAGCCCCAGCATTTT.

This sequence joins TRBV5-1 and TRBJ2-7; 8 nucleotides align to TRBD2. Germline lookup yields CDR1 SGHRS and CDR2 YFSETQ. The CDR3 loop spans 16 amino acids. V was pared by 0 bases and J by 11 bases, with 16 bases of the junction left unmatched. The DNA of the CDR3 is TGCGCCAGCAGCTTGGGCGCCCCCGTAGTAGCGGGGTCGAAGTACTTC. Translated, it gives CASSLGAPVVAGSKYF.

The chain uses TRBV9 and TRBJ2-3; 11 nucleotides align to TRBD2. The CDR3 is 17 residues long. J gave up 2 bases and V 1 base, and 6 bases lay outside the gene matches. The germline CDR1 and CDR2 sequences are SGDLS and YYNGEE. The chain's CDR3 is CASSVSSGGAVTDTQYF. The DNA for the CDR3 is TGTGCCAGCAGCGTAAGTAGCGGGGGGGCCGTCACAGATACGCAGTATTTT.

The V gene is TRBV27, the J gene TRBJ1-1; D gene ambiguous. The CDR3 covers 15 residues. Germline values: CDR1 MNHEY, CDR2 SMNVEV (reference sequence). Trimming left V 5 bases short and J 1 base short, with 14 bases between. CDR3 coding DNA: TGTGCCAGCAGTCGGGGTGGGATTGAGAACACTGAAGCTTTCTTT. Protein product: CASSRGGIENTEAFF.

The rearrangement joins TRBV27 to TRBJ2-5; 9 nucleotides agree with TRBD2. The CDR3 is 15 amino acids. Trimming removed 2 bases from V and 3 bases from J; junction bases left unmatched: 4. Looked up from germline, CDR1 is MNHEY and CDR2 is SMNVEV (reference sequence). DNA for the CDR3: TGTGCCAGCAGTTTAGGGAGCGGGAGGAAAGAGACCCAGTACTTC. Protein sequence: CASSLGSGRKETQYF.

This clone has only a few counts. The rearrangement links TRBV7-2 to TRBJ1-6; D is unclear. The germline V and J ends were trimmed by 1 base and 4 bases, with 14 bases remaining between them. The CDR3 runs 17 residues. Germline V gives CDR1 SGHTA, CDR2 FQGNSA. The chain's CDR3 is CASSLVRSYSYNSPLHF. The CDR3 bases are TGTGCCAGCAGCTTAGTCCGGTCCTACAGTTATAATTCACCCCTCCACTTT.

This clone was observed once. This chain links TRBV2 with TRBJ2-1; 8 bases align to TRBD2. This CDR3 comprises 14 residues. Germline CDR1 and CDR2: SNHLY and FYNNEI. J lost 15 bases, V lost 1 base, and 11 bases had no gene match. CDR3 in amino acids: CASSEDGGGTSPFF. In nucleotides, the CDR3 is TGTGCCAGCAGTGAAGACGGCGGGGGGACGAGTCCGTTCTTC.

This clone was counted a single time. The chain employs TRBV6-2 or TRBV6-3 and TRBJ2-5; maybe TRBD2 (5 bases). The CDR3 has 14 residues. Trimming took off 2 bases at V and 5 bases at J, with 12 bases between the two ends. Germline CDR1 and CDR2: MNHEY and SVGEGT. CDR3 DNA sequence: TGTGCCAGCAGTTACGTCGGGGAGTGGGAGACCCAGTACTTC. Protein: CASSYVGEWETQYF.

The chain couples TRBV5-4 to TRBJ1-1, with D possibly being TRBD1 (5 bases). Per germline, CDR1 SGHNT and CDR2 YYREEE (reference sequence). The CDR3 covers 13 residues. With 5 bases removed from V and 8 bases from J, the gap between germline ends came to 16 bases. The CDR3 sequence: CASSLSGGAEAFF. The CDR3 DNA sequence: TGTGCCAGCAGTCTCTCAGGAGGGGCGGAAGCTTTCTTT.

This chain joins TRBV5-4 and TRBJ1-6; 9 bases map to TRBD1. CDR1 and CDR2 from the germline V gene are SGHNT and YYREEE (reference sequence). This CDR3 has 16 residues. Trimming at V came to 0 bases and at J to 7 bases, leaving 5 bases not matched to a gene. CDR3 residues: CASSLGGQGENSPLHF. The CDR3 DNA reads as TGTGCCAGCAGCTTGGGGGGACAGGGCGAGAATTCACCCCTCCACTTT. Looking up the rest from reference TRBV5-4 and TRBJ1-6 gives the full variable domain: ETGVTQSPTHLIKTRGQQVTLRCSSQSGHNTVSWYQQALGQGPQFIFQYYREEENGRGNFPPRFSGLQFPNYSSELNVNALELDDSALYLCASSLGGQGENSPLHFGNGTRLTVT.